This T cell receptor (beta chain) was sequenced in a study of T cells in Graves' hyperthyroidism and ophthalmopathy. Using RNA transcripts as the source, TCR beta CDR3 regions were amplified. RT-PCR in the first round (using the HTBI primer set) targeted the TCR CDR3. TCRdb independently ran MiXCR on the multiplex PCR reads; one entry per CDR3 protein. The top ten clones hold about 29% of a sample with around 540,000 distinct CDR3 sequences, approximately 16% of them seen once. Study results and caveats: Most thyroid clonotypes that were expanded above 0.001 also turned up in blood. A model of 13 V-J pairs discriminated ophthalmopathy from stable hyperthyroidism.

Comments on this clonotype: The antigen is unknown.

The CDR3 covers 14 residues. V gave up 4 bases and J gave up 6 bases, with 14 bases separating them. Looked up from germline, CDR1 is LNHNV and CDR2 is YYDKDF (reference sequence). Disease duration was under 3 months in the ophthalmopathy patients, who also had a Clinical Activity Score of at least 3 and a NOSPECS grade of at least 4. Clinical symptoms, serum thyroxine and TRAb, thyroid ultrasound and orbital computed tomography were used for the diagnoses. V is TRBV15 and J is TRBJ2-3; D gene ambiguous. The receptor's source is a woman between 25 and 40 years old with Graves' ophthalmopathy. Material: blood. CDR3 region: CATSTSRGIDTQYF. The CDR3 nucleotides read TGTGCCACCAGCACGAGCCGTGGAATCGATACGCAGTATTTT.